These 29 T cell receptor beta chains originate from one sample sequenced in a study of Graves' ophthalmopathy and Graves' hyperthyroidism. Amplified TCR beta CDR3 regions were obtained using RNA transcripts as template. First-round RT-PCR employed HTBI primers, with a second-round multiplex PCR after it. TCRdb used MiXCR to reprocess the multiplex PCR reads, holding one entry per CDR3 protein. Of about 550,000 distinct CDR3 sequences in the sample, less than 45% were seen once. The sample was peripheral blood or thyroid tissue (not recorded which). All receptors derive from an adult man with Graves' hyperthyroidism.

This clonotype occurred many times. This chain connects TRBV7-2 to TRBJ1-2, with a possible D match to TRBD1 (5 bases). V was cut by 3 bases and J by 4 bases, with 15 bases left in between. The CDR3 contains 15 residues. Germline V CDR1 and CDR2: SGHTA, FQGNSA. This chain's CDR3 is CASSFGRERPYGYTF. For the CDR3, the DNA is TGTGCCAGCAGCTTCGGCAGGGAGCGTCCCTATGGCTACACCTTC.

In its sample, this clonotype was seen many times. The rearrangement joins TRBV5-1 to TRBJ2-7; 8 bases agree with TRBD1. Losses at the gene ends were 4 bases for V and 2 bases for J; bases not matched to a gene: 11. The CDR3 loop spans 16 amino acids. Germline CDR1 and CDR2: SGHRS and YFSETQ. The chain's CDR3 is CASSREGQGGTYEQYF. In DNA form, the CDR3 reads TGCGCCAGCAGCAGAGAAGGACAGGGCGGCACCTACGAGCAGTACTTC.

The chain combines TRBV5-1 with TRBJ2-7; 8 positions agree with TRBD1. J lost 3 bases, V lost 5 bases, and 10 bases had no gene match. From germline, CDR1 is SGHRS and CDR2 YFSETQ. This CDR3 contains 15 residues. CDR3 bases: TGCGCCAGCAGTCACGGACAGGGCAGGGGCTACGAGCAGTACTTC. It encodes CASSHGQGRGYEQYF.

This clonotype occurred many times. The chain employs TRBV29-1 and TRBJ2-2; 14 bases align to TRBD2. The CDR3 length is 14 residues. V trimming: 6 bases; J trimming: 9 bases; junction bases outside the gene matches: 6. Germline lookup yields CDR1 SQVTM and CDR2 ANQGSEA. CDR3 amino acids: CSVAGTSGSRELFF. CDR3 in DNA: TGCAGCGTCGCGGGGACTAGCGGGAGTCGGGAGCTGTTTTTT.

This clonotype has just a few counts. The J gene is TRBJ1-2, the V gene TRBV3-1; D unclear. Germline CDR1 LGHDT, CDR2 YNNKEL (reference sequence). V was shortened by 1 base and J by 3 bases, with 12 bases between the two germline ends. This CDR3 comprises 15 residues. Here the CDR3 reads CASSQGSAGDYGYTF. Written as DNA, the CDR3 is TGTGCCAGCAGCCAAGGATCAGCCGGCGACTATGGCTACACCTTC.

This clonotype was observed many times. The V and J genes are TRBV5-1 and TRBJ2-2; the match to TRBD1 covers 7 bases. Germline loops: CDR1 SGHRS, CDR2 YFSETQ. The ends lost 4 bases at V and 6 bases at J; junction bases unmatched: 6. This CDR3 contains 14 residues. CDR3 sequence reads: CASSGTGDAGELFF. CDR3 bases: TGCGCCAGCAGCGGTACAGGGGATGCCGGGGAGCTGTTTTTT.

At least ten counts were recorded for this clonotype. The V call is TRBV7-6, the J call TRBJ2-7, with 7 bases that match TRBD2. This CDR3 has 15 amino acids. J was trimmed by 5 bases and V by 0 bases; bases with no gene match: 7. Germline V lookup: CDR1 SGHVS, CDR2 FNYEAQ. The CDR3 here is CASSLAHQRGDEQYF. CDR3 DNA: TGTGCCAGCAGCTTAGCGCACCAGCGGGGAGACGAGCAGTACTTC.

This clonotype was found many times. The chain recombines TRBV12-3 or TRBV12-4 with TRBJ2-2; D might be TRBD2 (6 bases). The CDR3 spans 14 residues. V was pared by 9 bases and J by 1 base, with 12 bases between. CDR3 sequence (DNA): TGTGCCAGTGGAGCTAGCGAGAACACCGGGGAGCTGTTTTTT. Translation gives CASGASENTGELFF.

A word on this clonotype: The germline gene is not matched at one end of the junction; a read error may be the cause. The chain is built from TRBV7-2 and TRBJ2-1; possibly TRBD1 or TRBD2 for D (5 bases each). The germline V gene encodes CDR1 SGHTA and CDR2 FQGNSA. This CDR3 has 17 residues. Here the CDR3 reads CASSPNRGAISYDEQFF. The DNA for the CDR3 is TGTGCCAGCAGCCCAAATCGAGGGGCTATATCCTACGATGAGCAGTTCTTC.

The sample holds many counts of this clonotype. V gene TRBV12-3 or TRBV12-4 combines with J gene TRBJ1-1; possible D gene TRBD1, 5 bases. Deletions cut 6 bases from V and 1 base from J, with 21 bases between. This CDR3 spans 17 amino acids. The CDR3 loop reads CASRETAPLRKNTEAFF. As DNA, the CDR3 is TGTGCCAGCAGGGAGACAGCCCCACTAAGAAAGAACACTGAAGCTTTCTTT.

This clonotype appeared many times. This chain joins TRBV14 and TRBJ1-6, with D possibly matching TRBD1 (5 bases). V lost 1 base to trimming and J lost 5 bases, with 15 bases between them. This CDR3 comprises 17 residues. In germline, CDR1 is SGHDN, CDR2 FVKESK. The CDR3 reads CASSQAAGRGDNSPLHF. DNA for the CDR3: TGTGCCAGCAGCCAAGCCGCAGGCAGAGGGGATAATTCACCCCTCCACTTT.

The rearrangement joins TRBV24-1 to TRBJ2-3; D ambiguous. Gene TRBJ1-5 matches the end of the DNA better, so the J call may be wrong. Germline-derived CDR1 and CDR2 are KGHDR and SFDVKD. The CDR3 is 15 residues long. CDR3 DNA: TGTGCCACCAGTGGCCCGACTAGCACCACAGATACGCAGCATTTT. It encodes CATSGPTSTTDTQHF.

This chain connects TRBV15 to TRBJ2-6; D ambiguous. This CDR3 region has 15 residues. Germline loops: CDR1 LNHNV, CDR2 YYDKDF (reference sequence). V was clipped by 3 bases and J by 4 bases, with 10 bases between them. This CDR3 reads CATSSESVGANVLTF. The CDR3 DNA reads TGTGCCACCAGCAGTGAATCGGTGGGGGCCAACGTCCTGACTTTC. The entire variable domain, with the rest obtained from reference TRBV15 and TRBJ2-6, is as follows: DAMVIQNPRYQVTQFGKPVTLSCSQTLNHNVMYWYQQKSSQAPKLLFHYYDKDFNNEADTPDNFQSRRPNTSFCFLDIRSPGLGDTAMYLCATSSESVGANVLTFGAGSRLTVL.

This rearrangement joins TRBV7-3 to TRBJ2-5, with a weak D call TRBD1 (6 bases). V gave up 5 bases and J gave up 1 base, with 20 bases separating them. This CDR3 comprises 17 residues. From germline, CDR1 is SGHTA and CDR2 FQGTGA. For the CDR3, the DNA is TGTGCCAGCAGCCCACCTTTCCGGACAGATATCCAAGAGACCCAGTACTTC. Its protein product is CASSPPFRTDIQETQYF. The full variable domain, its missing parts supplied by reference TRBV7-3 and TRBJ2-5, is GAGVSQTPSNKVTEKGKYVELRCDPISGHTALYWYRQSLGQGPEFLIYFQGTGAADDSGLPNDRFFAVRPEGSVSTLKIQRTERGDSAVYLCASSPPFRTDIQETQYFGPGTRLLVL.

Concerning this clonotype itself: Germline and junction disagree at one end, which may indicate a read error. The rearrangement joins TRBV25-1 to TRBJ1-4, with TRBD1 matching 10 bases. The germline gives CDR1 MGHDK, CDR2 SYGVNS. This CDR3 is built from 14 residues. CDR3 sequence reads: CASSGDRGNEKPFF. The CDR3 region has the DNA TGTGCCAGCAGTGGGGACAGGGGTAATGAAAAACCGTTTTTT.

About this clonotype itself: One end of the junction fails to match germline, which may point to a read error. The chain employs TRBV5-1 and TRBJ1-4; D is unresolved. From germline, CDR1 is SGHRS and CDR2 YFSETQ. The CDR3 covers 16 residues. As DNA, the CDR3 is TGCGCCAGCAGCTTAGTGGATTTGGCAACTAATGAAAAACTGGTTTTT. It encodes CASSLVDLATNEKLVF.

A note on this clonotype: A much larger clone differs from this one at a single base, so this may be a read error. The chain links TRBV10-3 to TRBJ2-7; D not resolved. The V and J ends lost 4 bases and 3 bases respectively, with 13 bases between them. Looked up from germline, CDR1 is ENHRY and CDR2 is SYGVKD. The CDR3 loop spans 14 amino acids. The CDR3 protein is CAISGPVLDYEQYF. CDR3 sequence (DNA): TGTGCCATCAGTGGCCCAGTCCTAGACTACGAGCAGTACTTC.

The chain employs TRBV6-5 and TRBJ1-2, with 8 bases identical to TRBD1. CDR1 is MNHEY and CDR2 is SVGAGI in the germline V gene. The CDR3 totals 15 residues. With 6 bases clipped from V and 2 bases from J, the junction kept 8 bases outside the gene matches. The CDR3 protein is CASRHTGGKNYGYTF. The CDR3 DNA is TGTGCCAGCAGGCACACAGGGGGAAAGAACTATGGCTACACCTTC.

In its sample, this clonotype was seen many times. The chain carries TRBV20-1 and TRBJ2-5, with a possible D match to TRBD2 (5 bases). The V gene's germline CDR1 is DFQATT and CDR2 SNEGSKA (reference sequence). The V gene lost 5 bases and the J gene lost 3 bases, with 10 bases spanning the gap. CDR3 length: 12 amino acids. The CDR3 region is CSADTREETQYF. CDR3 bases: TGCAGTGCTGACACGAGGGAAGAGACCCAGTACTTC.

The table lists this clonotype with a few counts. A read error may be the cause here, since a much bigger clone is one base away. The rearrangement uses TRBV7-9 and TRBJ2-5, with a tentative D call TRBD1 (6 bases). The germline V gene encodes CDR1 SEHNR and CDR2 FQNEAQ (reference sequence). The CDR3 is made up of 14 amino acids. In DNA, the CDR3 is TGTGCCAGCGGCTTATTGAGGACAGAAGAGACCCAGTACTTC. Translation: CASGLLRTEETQYF.

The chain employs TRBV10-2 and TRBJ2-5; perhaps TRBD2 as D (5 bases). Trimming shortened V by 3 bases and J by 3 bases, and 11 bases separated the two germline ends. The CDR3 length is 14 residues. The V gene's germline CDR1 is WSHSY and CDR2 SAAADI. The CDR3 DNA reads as TGCGCCAGCAGTGAAGGGCTAGCAGAAGAGACCCAGTACTTC. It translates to CASSEGLAEETQYF.

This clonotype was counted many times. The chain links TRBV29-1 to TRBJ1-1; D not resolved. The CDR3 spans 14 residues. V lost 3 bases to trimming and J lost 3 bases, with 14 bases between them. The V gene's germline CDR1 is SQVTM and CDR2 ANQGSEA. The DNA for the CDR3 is TGCAGCGTTGAGCTCGCTCAGCGGGACACTGAAGCTTTCTTT. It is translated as CSVELAQRDTEAFF.

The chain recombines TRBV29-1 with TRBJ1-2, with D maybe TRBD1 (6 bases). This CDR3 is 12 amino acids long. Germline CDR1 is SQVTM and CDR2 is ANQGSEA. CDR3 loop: CSEGAGTLSYTF. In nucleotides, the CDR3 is TGCAGTGAAGGGGCGGGGACATTGAGCTACACCTTC. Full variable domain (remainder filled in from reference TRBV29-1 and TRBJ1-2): SAVISQKPSRDICQRGTSLTIQCQVDSQVTMMFWYRQQPGQSLTLIATANQGSEATYESGFVIDKFPISRPNLTFSTLTVSNMSPEDSSIYLCSEGAGTLSYTFGSGTRLTVV.

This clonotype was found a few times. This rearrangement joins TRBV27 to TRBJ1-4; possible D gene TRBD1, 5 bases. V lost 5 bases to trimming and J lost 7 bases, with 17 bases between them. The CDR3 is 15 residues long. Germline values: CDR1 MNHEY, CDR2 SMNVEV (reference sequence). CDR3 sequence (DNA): TGTGCCAGCAGTACCCTGGGGGTTCTGAGTGAAAAACTGTTTTTT. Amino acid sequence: CASSTLGVLSEKLFF.

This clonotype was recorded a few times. The CDR3 DNA follows: TGTGCCAGCAGTTTAAGGGGCACCGGGACAGGGGGTGGCTACACCTTC. Translation: CASSLRGTGTGGGYTF. The chain carries TRBV12-3 or TRBV12-4 and TRBJ1-2; 11 nucleotides match TRBD1. The V segment lost 2 bases and the J segment 7 bases; nucleotides outside the gene matches: 9. CDR3 length: 16 amino acids.

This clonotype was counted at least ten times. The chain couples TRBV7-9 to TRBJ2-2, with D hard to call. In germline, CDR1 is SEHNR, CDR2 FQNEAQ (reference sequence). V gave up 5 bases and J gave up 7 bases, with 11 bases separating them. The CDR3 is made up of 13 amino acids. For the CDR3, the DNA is TGTGCCAGCAGCCAAAGGCGAGTCGGGGAGCTGTTTTTT. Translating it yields CASSQRRVGELFF.

CDR3 region: CASSFTGVYTF. The CDR3 nucleotides are TGTGCCAGCAGCTTCACCGGGGTCTACACCTTC. The chain employs TRBV7-2 and TRBJ1-2, with D unclear. Germline V gives CDR1 SGHTA, CDR2 FQGNSA. The V end lost 3 bases, the J end lost 10 bases, and 9 bases lay between the germline ends. CDR3 length: 11 residues.

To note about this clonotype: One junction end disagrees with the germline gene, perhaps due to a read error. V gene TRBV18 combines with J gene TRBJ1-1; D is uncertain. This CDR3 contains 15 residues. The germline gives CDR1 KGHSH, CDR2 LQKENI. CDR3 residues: CASSPLETMNTEASF. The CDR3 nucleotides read TGTGCCAGCTCACCACTCGAGACAATGAACACTGAAGCTTCCTTT.

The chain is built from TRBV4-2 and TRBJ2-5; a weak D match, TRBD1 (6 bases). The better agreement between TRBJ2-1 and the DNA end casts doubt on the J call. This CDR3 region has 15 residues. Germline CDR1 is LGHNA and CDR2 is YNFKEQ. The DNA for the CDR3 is TGTGCCAGCAGCCAAGAACAGGGAATGAACAATGAGCAGTTCTTC. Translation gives CASSQEQGMNNEQFF.